Listed below are T cell receptor beta chains from one sample, sequenced in a study of technical replicates of blood from several donors. Generated by immunoSEQ multiplex PCR, the TCRdb table keeps only in-frame clones and is missing some. The sample has about 82,000 clones; less than 95% are singletons. What was sequenced was T cells isolated from PBMCs. These receptors all come from a human donor in good health. Each CDR3 is given with its conserved first and last residue. Fields, in order: J gene, clone size, V gene, CDR3 protein. The size of a clone is reported for some rows only, either as once, few or many, or as a class for expanded clones.

TRBJ1-5	.	TRBV28	CASSFEGLGQNQPQHF
TRBJ2-1	.	TRBV11-3	CASSPRLADNEQFF
TRBJ1-1	.	TRBV5-4	CASSQNPGQTLNTEAFF
TRBJ1-3	.	TRBV19	CASSGLDGSSGNTIYF
TRBJ1-5	.	TRBV4-2	CASSQDLGQQPQHF
TRBJ1-3	.	TRBV18	CASSDQGSSGNTIYF
TRBJ2-7	.	TRBV29-1	CSVLTGDSYEQYF
TRBJ1-1	.	TRBV6-1	CASRERQGPMNTEAFF
TRBJ1-2	.	TRBV4-1	CASSQGTGNGYTF
TRBJ2-1	.	TRBV6-5	CASSSRERSYNEQFF
TRBJ2-3	.	TRBV4-1	CASGRGLAGADTQYF
TRBJ2-1	once	TRBV5-1	CASSSQVGGVYNEQFF